The 17 T cell receptor beta chains reported below all come from one sample, sequenced in a study of response to subunit inactivated influenza vaccine. TCRdb re-analysed the RT-PCR reads in MiXCR, keeping a single row per CDR3 protein. Found here are 540,000 or so distinct CDR3 sequences, 13% of them singletons; the top ten hold about 12%. Sequenced here: PBMCs from blood, sampled roughly 46 days after vaccination. The receptors derive from a man aged 50-60 years who received an inactivated influenza vaccine.

The chain has TRBV6-2 or TRBV6-3 and TRBJ2-1; 10 bases align to TRBD1. V gave up 2 bases and J gave up 6 bases; unmatched junction bases: 7. The CDR3 sequence is 16 residues long. Germline V gene lookup returns CDR1 MNHEY and CDR2 SVGEGT. CDR3 region: CASSYEDRGHINEQFF. CDR3 DNA sequence: TGTGCCAGCAGTTACGAAGACAGGGGGCATATCAATGAGCAGTTCTTC.

This chain joins TRBV20-1 and TRBJ2-7; no firm D call. V dropped 0 bases and J dropped 2 bases, with 11 bases sitting between them. The CDR3 runs 14 residues. Germline V lookup: CDR1 DFQATT, CDR2 SNEGSKA (reference sequence). In DNA, the CDR3 is TGCAGTGCTAGAGATCCCGGGCGCGCCTACGAGCAGTACTTC. This sequence encodes CSARDPGRAYEQYF.

This clonotype appeared a few times. The chain combines TRBV5-1 with TRBJ2-3, with D unresolved. The V and J ends lost 4 bases and 1 base respectively, with 16 bases between them. The CDR3 length is 16 residues. Germline CDR1 is SGHRS and CDR2 is YFSETQ. The CDR3 reads CASSPGDRPRTDTQYF. In DNA, the CDR3 is TGCGCCAGCAGCCCGGGCGATAGACCCCGCACAGATACGCAGTATTTT.

This clonotype was seen more than once but under ten times. The chain is built from TRBV5-1 and TRBJ1-6; D perhaps matches TRBD1 (5 bases). This CDR3 region has 15 residues. The V gene lost 4 bases and the J gene lost 10 bases, with 18 bases spanning the gap. Germline loops: CDR1 SGHRS, CDR2 YFSETQ. The CDR3: CASSIGTAVRSPLHF. The CDR3, as DNA: TGCGCCAGCAGCATAGGGACGGCCGTCAGATCACCCCTCCACTTT.

This clonotype has just a few counts. CDR3 loop: CASSPPGLAGETQYF. The CDR3 DNA reads as TGTGCCAGCAGCCCACCGGGACTAGCGGGAGAGACCCAGTACTTC. V and J are TRBV12-3 or TRBV12-4 and TRBJ2-5, with TRBD2 matching over 12 bases. Losses at the gene ends were 6 bases for V and 4 bases for J; bases not matched to a gene: 6. The CDR3 totals 15 residues.

The chain employs TRBV6-5 and TRBJ2-3, with D tentatively TRBD2 (5 bases). Germline lookup yields CDR1 MNHEY and CDR2 SVGAGI. V lost 2 bases and J 1 base, leaving 13 bases between the germline ends. The CDR3 runs to 16 residues. Here the CDR3 reads CASSYTPGSGTDTQYF. As DNA, the CDR3 is TGTGCCAGCAGTTACACTCCGGGTAGCGGCACAGATACGCAGTATTTT.

The chain employs TRBV6-5 and TRBJ2-2; TRBD2 matches 14 bases. Germline CDR1 is MNHEY and CDR2 is SVGAGI. Trimming cost V 4 bases and J 3 bases; bases outside gene matches: 10. The CDR3 consists of 19 residues. The CDR3 sequence is CASSLGWTSGGSDTGELFF. In DNA form, the CDR3 reads TGTGCCAGCAGTTTAGGGTGGACTAGCGGGGGGAGTGACACCGGGGAGCTGTTTTTT.

J is TRBJ1-4 and V is TRBV18; D unresolved. Germline CDR1 is KGHSH and CDR2 is LQKENI. V was trimmed by 3 bases and J by 7 bases, leaving 12 bases between them. The CDR3 runs 14 residues. In DNA form, the CDR3 reads TGTGCCAGCTCACCCTTACCGGATGGTGAAAAACTGTTTTTT. This gives the protein CASSPLPDGEKLFF. The full variable domain, with the rest looked up from reference TRBV18 and TRBJ1-4, is NAGVMQNPRHLVRRRGQEARLRCSPMKGHSHVYWYRQLPEEGLKFMVYLQKENIIDESGMPKERFSAEFPKEGPSILRIQQVVRGDSAAYFCASSPLPDGEKLFFGSGTQLSVL.

This clonotype was seen repeatedly, ten times or more. Here the CDR3 DNA reads TGTGCCATCACCCCAGGGGGCAACACAGATACGCAGTATTTT. Amino acids: CAITPGGNTDTQYF. The chain recombines TRBV10-3 with TRBJ2-3; TRBD1 matches at 8 bases. V trimming: 7 bases; J trimming: 2 bases; junction bases outside the gene matches: 5. CDR3 length: 14 residues. The germline V gene encodes CDR1 ENHRY and CDR2 SYGVKD.

This clonotype was observed a handful of times. The rearrangement links TRBV12-3 or TRBV12-4 to TRBJ2-7; D is uncertain. The CDR3 has 11 residues. Trimming removed 3 bases from V and 5 bases from J, with 5 bases in between. The chain's CDR3 is CASSFDHEQYF. The CDR3 nucleotides are TGTGCCAGCAGTTTTGATCACGAGCAGTACTTC.

V and J are TRBV15 and TRBJ2-3, with D hard to call. Germline CDR1 LNHNV, CDR2 YYDKDF (reference sequence). This CDR3 spans 17 amino acids. V lost 1 base and J lost 0, with 14 bases in between. As DNA, the CDR3 is TGTGCCACCAGCAGAGGGTCGTTGGTGACTAGCACAGATACGCAGTATTTT. Protein sequence: CATSRGSLVTSTDTQYF.

The CDR3 loop reads CASSSRSYNTDTQYF. For the CDR3, the DNA is TGCGCCAGCAGCTCCCGGTCCTATAATACAGATACGCAGTATTTT. The chain uses TRBV4-3 and TRBJ2-3; the D is unclear. Germline-derived CDR1 and CDR2 are LGHNA and YSLEER. The CDR3 spans 15 residues. Trimming shortened V by 5 bases and J by 3 bases, and 15 bases separated the two germline ends.

V gene TRBV11-2 combines with J gene TRBJ2-7; TRBD2 might be the D (5 bases). Deletions cut 1 base from V and 12 bases from J, with 13 bases between. CDR1 and CDR2 (germline): SGHAT, FQNNGV. The CDR3 is made up of 12 amino acids. CDR3 sequence: CASSLAARVRYF. CDR3 nucleotides: TGTGCCAGCAGCTTAGCCGCGAGGGTGCGGTACTTC.

This clonotype was detected only a few times. The chain combines TRBV7-2 with TRBJ2-4, with 7 nucleotides matching TRBD2. Germline trimming cut 5 bases from V and 9 bases from J; bases unmatched to any gene: 13. The CDR3 spans 15 residues. Germline CDR1 is SGHTA and CDR2 is FQGNSA. The DNA of the CDR3 is TGTGCCAGCAGCCCGGCGGGGACTAACTACGGCATTCAGTACTTC. Translated: CASSPAGTNYGIQYF.

The chain uses TRBV3-1 and TRBJ2-3, with unresolved D. The CDR3 is made up of 15 amino acids. CDR1 is LGHDT, CDR2 YNNKEL, per germline (reference sequence). V was pared by 4 bases and J by 0 bases, with 11 bases between. For the CDR3, the DNA is TGTGCCAGCAGCCGCGACCCAACCAGCACAGATACGCAGTATTTT. Its protein is CASSRDPTSTDTQYF.

The chain links TRBV29-1 to TRBJ1-4; no firm D call. Germline lookup yields CDR1 SQVTM and CDR2 ANQGSEA. The CDR3 is made up of 12 amino acids. Trimming shortened V by 5 bases and J by 10 bases, and 14 bases separated the two germline ends. The CDR3 spells CSVRGGHAKLFF. CDR3 sequence (DNA): TGCAGCGTTCGGGGAGGCCATGCAAAACTGTTTTTT.

This clonotype was recorded many times. J is TRBJ1-5 and V is TRBV7-2; D possibly corresponds to TRBD1 (6 bases). Between the trimmed V and J ends, which lost 5 bases and 2 bases, there was a span of 10 bases. This CDR3 contains 14 residues. Germline CDR1 is SGHTA and CDR2 is FQGNSA. The CDR3 is CASSPQGRNQPQHF. The DNA of the CDR3 is TGTGCCAGCAGCCCTCAGGGGCGCAATCAGCCCCAGCATTTT.